The entry below describes one T cell receptor beta chain. CD45RO-negative, CCR7-positively selected cells formed the naive CD8 fraction, excluding terminally differentiated effector memory CD45RA+ cells. Clones were read by immunoSEQ multiplex PCR, and TCRdb kept only the in-frame ones, dropping some. The data contain some 2 million clones, about 94% of them singletons. The sample is drawn from a study of shared clonotypes between healthy human individuals. The CDR3 runs to 13 residues. The germline V gene has CDR1 LGHNT and CDR2 FRNRAP. V was cut by 5 bases and J by 3 bases, with 11 bases left in between.

The receptor was derived from a man aged 18 to 35 in good health. The sample comprised naive CD8+ T cells sorted from blood. The genes are TRBV12-5 and TRBJ2-7; no reliable D call. The CDR3 reads CASGPPLLYEQYF. The CDR3 DNA reads TGTGCTAGTGGTCCCCCCCTTCTCTACGAGCAGTACTTC.